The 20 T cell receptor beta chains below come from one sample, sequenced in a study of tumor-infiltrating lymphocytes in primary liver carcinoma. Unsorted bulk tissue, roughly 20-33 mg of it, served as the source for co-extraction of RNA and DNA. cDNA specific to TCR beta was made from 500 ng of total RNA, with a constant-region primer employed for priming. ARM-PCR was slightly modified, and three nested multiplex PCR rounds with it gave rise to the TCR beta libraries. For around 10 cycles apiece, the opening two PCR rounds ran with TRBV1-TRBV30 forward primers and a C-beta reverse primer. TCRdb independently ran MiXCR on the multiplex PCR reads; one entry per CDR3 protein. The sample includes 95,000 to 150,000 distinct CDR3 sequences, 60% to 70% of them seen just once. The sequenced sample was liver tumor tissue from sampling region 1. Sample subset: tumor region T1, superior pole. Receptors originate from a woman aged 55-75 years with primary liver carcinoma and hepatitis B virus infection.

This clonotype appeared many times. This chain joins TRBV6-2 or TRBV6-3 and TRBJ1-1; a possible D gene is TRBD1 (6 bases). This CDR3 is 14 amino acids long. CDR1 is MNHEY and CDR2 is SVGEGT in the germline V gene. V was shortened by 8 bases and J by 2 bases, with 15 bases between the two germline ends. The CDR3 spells CASGETGPNTEAFF. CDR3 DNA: TGTGCCAGCGGGGAGACAGGACCCAACACTGAAGCTTTCTTT.

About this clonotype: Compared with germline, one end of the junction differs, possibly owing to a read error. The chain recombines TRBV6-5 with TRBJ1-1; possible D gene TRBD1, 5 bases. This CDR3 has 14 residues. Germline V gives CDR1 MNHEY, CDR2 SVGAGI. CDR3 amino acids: CASSNSWDGPEAFF. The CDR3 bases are TGTGCCAGCAGTAACTCCTGGGACGGTCCTGAGGCTTTCTTT.

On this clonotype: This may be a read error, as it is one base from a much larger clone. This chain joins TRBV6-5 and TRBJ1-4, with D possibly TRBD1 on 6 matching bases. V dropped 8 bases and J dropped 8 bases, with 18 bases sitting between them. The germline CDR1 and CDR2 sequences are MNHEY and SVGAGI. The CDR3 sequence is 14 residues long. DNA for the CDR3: TGTGCCAGCGGCTGGGGGGCTAATACGGAAAAACTGTTTTTT. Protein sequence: CASGWGANTEKLFF.

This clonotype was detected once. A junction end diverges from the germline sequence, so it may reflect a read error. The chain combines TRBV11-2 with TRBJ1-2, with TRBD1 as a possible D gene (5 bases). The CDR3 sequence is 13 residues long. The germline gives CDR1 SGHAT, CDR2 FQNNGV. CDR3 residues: CVSSLGAGFGYTF. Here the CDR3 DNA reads TGTGTCAGCAGTTTAGGGGCCGGTTTTGGCTATACCTTC.

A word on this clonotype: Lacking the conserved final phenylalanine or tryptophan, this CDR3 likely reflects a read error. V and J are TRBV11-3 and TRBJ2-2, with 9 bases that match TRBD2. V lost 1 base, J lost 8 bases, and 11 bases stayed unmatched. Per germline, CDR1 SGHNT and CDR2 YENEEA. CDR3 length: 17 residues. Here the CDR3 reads CASSLGMLAGSTGELFY. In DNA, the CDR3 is TGTGCCAGCAGCTTAGGCATGCTAGCGGGAAGCACTGGGGAGCTGTTTTAT.

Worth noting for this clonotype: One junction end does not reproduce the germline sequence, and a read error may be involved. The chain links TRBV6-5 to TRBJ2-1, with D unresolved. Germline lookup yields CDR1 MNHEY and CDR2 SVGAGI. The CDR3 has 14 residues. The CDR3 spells CASTIEPRGNEEFF. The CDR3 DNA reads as TGTGCCAGCACCATCGAACCTCGAGGAAATGAGGAGTTCTTC.

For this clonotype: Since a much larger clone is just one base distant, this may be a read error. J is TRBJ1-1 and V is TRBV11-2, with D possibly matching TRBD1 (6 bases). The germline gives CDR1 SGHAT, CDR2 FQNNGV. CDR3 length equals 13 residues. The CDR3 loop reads CASSAQGNTETFF. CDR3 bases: TGTGCCAGCAGCGCCCAGGGGAACACTGAAACTTTCTTT.

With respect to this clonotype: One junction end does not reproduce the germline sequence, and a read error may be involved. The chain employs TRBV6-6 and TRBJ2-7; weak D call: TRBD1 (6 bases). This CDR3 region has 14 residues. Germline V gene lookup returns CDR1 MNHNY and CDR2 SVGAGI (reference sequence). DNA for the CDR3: TGTGCTAGCACCAACAGAGCGCGCAGGGGCGAGCAGTACTTC. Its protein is CASTNRARRGEQYF.

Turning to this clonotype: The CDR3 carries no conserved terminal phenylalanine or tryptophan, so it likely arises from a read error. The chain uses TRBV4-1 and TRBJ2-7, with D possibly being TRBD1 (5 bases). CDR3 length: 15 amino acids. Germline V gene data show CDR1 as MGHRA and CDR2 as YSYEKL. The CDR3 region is CASSQDPPGLYEQYL. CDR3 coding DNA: TGCGCCAGCAGCCAAGATCCCCCAGGGCTCTACGAACAGTACCTC.

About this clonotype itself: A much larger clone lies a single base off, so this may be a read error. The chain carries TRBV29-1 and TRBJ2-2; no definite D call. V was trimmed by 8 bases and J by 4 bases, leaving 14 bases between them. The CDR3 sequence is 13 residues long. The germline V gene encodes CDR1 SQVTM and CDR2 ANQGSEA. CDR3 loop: CSFGLVGTGELFF. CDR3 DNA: TGCAGCTTTGGCTTAGTGGGCACCGGGGAGCTGTTTTTT.

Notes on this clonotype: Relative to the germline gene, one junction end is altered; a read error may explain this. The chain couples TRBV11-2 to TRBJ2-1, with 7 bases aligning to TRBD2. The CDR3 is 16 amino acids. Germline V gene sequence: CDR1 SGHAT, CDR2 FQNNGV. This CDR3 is CASTPGRVLAIDERFF. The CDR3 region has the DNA TGTGCCAGCACCCCAGGCCGGGTACTAGCGATCGATGAGCGGTTCTTC.

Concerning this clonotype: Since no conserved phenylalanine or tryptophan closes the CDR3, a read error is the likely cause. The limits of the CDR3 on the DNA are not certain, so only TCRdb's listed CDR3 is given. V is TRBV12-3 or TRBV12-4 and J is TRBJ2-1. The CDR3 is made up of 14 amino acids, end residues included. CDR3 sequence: CASSLGGTDNEKFL.

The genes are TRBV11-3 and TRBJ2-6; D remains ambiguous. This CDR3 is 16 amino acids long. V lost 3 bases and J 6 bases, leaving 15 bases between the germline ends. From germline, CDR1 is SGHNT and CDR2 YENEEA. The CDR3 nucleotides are TGTGCCAGCAGCTTCGGTGGGTCGGCTGTGGCCAACGTCCTGACTTTC. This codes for CASSFGGSAVANVLTF.

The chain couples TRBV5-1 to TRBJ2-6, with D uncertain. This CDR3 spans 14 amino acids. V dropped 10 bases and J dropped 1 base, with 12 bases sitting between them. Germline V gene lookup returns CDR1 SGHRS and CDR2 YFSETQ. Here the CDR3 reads CAGRHVSGANVLTF. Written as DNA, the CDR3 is TGCGCCGGCCGACATGTGTCTGGGGCCAACGTCCTGACTTTC.

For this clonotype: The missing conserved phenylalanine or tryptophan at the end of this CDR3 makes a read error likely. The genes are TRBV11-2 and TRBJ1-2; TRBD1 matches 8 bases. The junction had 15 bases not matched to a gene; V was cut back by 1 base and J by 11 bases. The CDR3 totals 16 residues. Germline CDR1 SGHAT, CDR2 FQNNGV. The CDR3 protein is CASSLVLGGDRLPYTS. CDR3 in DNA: TGTGCCAGCAGCTTAGTCCTTGGGGGGGACAGGCTCCCTTACACCTCC.

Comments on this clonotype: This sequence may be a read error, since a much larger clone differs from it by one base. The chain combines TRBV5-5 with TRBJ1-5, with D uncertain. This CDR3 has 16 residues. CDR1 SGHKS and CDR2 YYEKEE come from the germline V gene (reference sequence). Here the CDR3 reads CASSFGGGDSSQPQHF. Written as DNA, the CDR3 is TGTGCCAGCAGCTTCGGCGGCGGGGATAGCAGTCAGCCCCAGCATTTT.

CDR3 nucleotide sequence: TGTGCCACCAGCAGAGGCCCCGGGACAGGGTCCTACGAGCAGTACTTC. Translation: CATSRGPGTGSYEQYF. The chain is built from TRBV15 and TRBJ2-7; the match to TRBD1 covers 9 bases. Trimming removed 1 base from V and 1 base from J; junction bases left unmatched: 5. Germline V gene sequence: CDR1 LNHNV, CDR2 YYDKDF (reference sequence). The CDR3 sequence is 16 residues long.

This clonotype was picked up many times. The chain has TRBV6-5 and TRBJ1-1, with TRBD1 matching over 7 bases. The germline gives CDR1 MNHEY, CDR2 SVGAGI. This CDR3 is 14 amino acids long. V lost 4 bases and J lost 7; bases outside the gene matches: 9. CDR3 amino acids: CASSSTVGQVEAFF. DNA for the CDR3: TGTGCCAGCAGTTCTACGGTCGGACAGGTTGAAGCTTTCTTT.

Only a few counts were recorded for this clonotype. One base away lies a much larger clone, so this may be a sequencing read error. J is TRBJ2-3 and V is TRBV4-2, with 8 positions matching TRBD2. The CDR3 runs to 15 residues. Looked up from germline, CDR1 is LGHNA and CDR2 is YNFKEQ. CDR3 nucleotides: TGTGCCAGCAGCCTCACTAGCGGAAGCATAGATACGCAGTATTTT. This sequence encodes CASSLTSGSIDTQYF.

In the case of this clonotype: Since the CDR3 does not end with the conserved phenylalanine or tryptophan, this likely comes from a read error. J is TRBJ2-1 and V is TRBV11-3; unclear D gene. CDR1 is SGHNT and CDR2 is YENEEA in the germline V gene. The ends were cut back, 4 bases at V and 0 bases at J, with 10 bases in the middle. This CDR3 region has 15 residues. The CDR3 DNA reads TGTGCCAGCAGCTCACCCCTCGGCTCCTACAATGAGCAGTTCCTC. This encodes CASSSPLGSYNEQFL.